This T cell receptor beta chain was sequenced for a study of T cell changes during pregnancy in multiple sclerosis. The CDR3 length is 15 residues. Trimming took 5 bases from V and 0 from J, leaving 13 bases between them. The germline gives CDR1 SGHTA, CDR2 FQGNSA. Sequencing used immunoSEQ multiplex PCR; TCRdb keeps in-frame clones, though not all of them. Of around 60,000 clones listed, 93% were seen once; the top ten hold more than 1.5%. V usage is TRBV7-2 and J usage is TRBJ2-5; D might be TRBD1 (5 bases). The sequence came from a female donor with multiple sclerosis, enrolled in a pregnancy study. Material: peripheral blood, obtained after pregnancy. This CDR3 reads CASSVTAAYQETQYF. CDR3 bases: TGTGCCAGCAGCGTGACAGCCGCGTACCAAGAGACCCAGTACTTC.